The 27 T cell receptor beta chains below were found in one sample sequenced in a study of cytotoxic CD8 clonotypes in ibrutinib-treated CLL. Using immunoSEQ multiplex PCR, the repertoire was profiled, and TCRdb retains in-frame clones only, with some absent. Found here are more than 25,000 clones, 70% to 80% of them singletons; the top ten hold about half. The source was PBMCs, collected after 36 months of ibrutinib treatment. The receptors were sampled from a human donor with chronic lymphocytic leukemia.

The chain links TRBV11-3 to TRBJ2-1; no reliable D call. The V end was cut by 0 bases, the J end by 5 bases, with 11 bases between. Looked up from germline, CDR1 is SGHNT and CDR2 is YENEEA. The CDR3 spans 15 residues. CDR3 in amino acids: CASSLEASLNNEQFF. The DNA for the CDR3 is TGTGCCAGCAGCTTAGAGGCATCCCTCAACAATGAGCAGTTCTTC.

This chain connects TRBV2 to TRBJ1-5; the match to TRBD1 covers 7 bases. V trimming: 7 bases; J trimming: 5 bases; junction bases outside the gene matches: 5. Germline CDR1 is SNHLY and CDR2 is FYNNEI. This CDR3 spans 13 amino acids. The CDR3 loop is CASTRDSDQPQHF. In DNA form, the CDR3 reads TGTGCCAGCACCCGGGACAGCGATCAGCCCCAGCATTTT.

This sequence joins TRBV5-4 and TRBJ2-1; weak D call: TRBD1 (6 bases). Trimming left V 4 bases short and J 9 bases short, with 17 bases between. This CDR3 is 14 amino acids long. In germline, CDR1 is SGHNT, CDR2 YYREEE (reference sequence). The CDR3 here is CASSPTGSLGEQFF. CDR3 nucleotides: TGTGCCAGCAGCCCTACAGGGTCCCTAGGTGAGCAGTTCTTC.

CDR3 loop: CASSSLDRIETQYF. The CDR3 DNA is TGCGCCAGCAGCTCCTTAGACAGAATAGAGACCCAGTACTTC. The rearrangement joins TRBV5-1 to TRBJ2-5; a weak D match, TRBD1 (5 bases). Germline loops: CDR1 SGHRS, CDR2 YFSETQ. CDR3 size: 14 residues. V lost 3 bases and J 4 bases, leaving 13 bases between the germline ends.

J is TRBJ2-5 and V is TRBV5-1; 8 bases map to TRBD2. The germline V gene encodes CDR1 SGHRS and CDR2 YFSETQ. The length of the CDR3 is 15 residues. With V trimmed by 0 bases and J by 5 bases, 6 bases remained unmatched. The CDR3 DNA reads TGCGCCAGCAGCTTGGCGGGACTAGGGGGGGAGACCCAGTACTTC. This gives the protein CASSLAGLGGETQYF.

This chain uses TRBV19 with TRBJ1-5; TRBD1 might be the D (6 bases). CDR3 length: 18 amino acids. The V end was cut by 0 bases, the J end by 4 bases, with 19 bases between. CDR1 LNHDA and CDR2 SQIVND come from the germline V gene (reference sequence). For the CDR3, the DNA is TGTGCCAGTAGTATAGATGGGGCAGGGGCAGGGAGGAATCAGCCCCAGCATTTT. Translating gives CASSIDGAGAGRNQPQHF. Full variable domain (outside the CDR3, taken from reference TRBV19 and TRBJ1-5): DGGITQSPKYLFRKEGQNVTLSCEQNLNHDAMYWYRQDPGQGLRLIYYSQIVNDFQKGDIAEGYSVSREKKESFPLTVTSAQKNPTAFYLCASSIDGAGAGRNQPQHFGDGTRLSIL.

V and J are TRBV19 and TRBJ1-2; perhaps TRBD1 as D (6 bases). V was pared by 0 bases and J by 8 bases, with 16 bases between. The V gene's germline CDR1 is LNHDA and CDR2 SQIVND (reference sequence). The CDR3 extends over 15 amino acids. The CDR3 here is CASSIDLWTVFGYTF. The CDR3, as DNA: TGTGCCAGTAGTATAGATCTGTGGACAGTCTTCGGCTACACCTTC.

Comments on this clone: Other DNA sequences in the sample encode the same CDR3. The V and J genes are TRBV2 and TRBJ1-1; tentatively, D is TRBD1 (5 bases). The germline V gene has CDR1 SNHLY and CDR2 FYNNEI. The CDR3 consists of 14 residues. V dropped 7 bases and J dropped 5 bases, with 17 bases sitting between them. CDR3 loop: CASIRSQGRTEAFF. The CDR3 DNA sequence: TGTGCCAGCATTCGAAGTCAGGGTCGAACTGAAGCTTTCTTT.

The chain uses TRBV13 and TRBJ1-5; TRBD1 aligns across 8 bases. V was clipped by 6 bases and J by 6 bases; unmatched bases: 4. CDR3 length equals 13 residues. Germline values: CDR1 PRHDT, CDR2 FYEKMQ (reference sequence). The CDR3, as DNA: TGTGCCAGCAGTCCCAGGGGGCGTCAGCCCCAGCATTTT. Its translation: CASSPRGRQPQHF.

The genes are TRBV10-3 and TRBJ1-6, with D unresolved. This CDR3 comprises 16 residues. The germline gives CDR1 ENHRY, CDR2 SYGVKD. V was clipped by 2 bases and J by 0 bases, with 8 bases between them. For the CDR3, the DNA is TGTGCCATCAGTGAGGCGGGGAGCTCCTATAATTCACCCCTCCACTTT. It codes for CAISEAGSSYNSPLHF.

This clone was recorded a few times. The V gene is TRBV5-1, the J gene TRBJ1-1; perhaps TRBD1 as D (6 bases). The germline V and J ends were trimmed by 1 base and 3 bases, with 7 bases remaining between them. Germline loops: CDR1 SGHRS, CDR2 YFSETQ. The CDR3 runs 13 residues. The CDR3 region is CASSLRGDTEAFF. CDR3 coding DNA: TGCGCCAGCAGCTTGAGGGGGGACACTGAAGCTTTCTTT.

This chain uses TRBV5-1 with TRBJ2-3; 8 nucleotides agree with TRBD2. There are 14 residues in the CDR3. Unmatched junction bases numbered 2, after V lost 5 bases and J lost 0 bases. The germline V gene encodes CDR1 SGHRS and CDR2 YFSETQ. The CDR3 loop reads CASRTSASTDTQYF. In DNA form, the CDR3 reads TGCGCCAGCAGGACTAGCGCAAGCACAGATACGCAGTATTTT.

This chain uses TRBV4-2 with TRBJ2-5; D may be TRBD1 (7 bases). The CDR3 extends over 15 amino acids. Trimming took 0 bases from V and 1 from J, leaving 9 bases between them. Germline CDR1 is LGHNA and CDR2 is YNFKEQ. CDR3 DNA sequence: TGTGCCAGCAGCCAAGACAGGGGGGCCCAAGAGACCCAGTACTTC. Translation: CASSQDRGAQETQYF.

This chain links TRBV7-6 with TRBJ2-3; D possibly corresponds to TRBD2 (7 bases). CDR3 length: 16 residues. With 7 bases removed from V and 4 bases from J, the gap between germline ends came to 21 bases. Germline CDR1 and CDR2: SGHVS and FNYEAQ. CDR3 sequence (DNA): TGTGCCAGCACCCAGTGGGGGGGGGCAGGGGCAGATACGCAGTATTTT. Its protein product is CASTQWGGAGADTQYF.

The chain carries TRBV5-5 and TRBJ1-5, with a weak D call TRBD1 (5 bases). The ends were cut back, 4 bases at V and 4 bases at J, with 12 bases in the middle. Germline CDR1 reads SGHKS; CDR2 reads YYEKEE (reference sequence). The CDR3 consists of 14 residues. The CDR3 region is CASSTGTENQPQHF. The CDR3 nucleotides read TGTGCCAGCAGCACCGGGACGGAGAATCAGCCCCAGCATTTT.

The V and J genes are TRBV19 and TRBJ1-5, with 9 bases lining up with TRBD1. Germline CDR1 reads LNHDA; CDR2 reads SQIVND (reference sequence). The V gene end was trimmed by 7 bases and the J gene end by 2 bases; junction bases not matched to a gene: 9. The CDR3 contains 16 residues. The DNA of the CDR3 is TGTGCCAGTACCCCGGGACAGGGTTTAGGCAATCAGCCCCAGCATTTT. Translating gives CASTPGQGLGNQPQHF. Complete variable domain (other parts from reference TRBV19 and TRBJ1-5): DGGITQSPKYLFRKEGQNVTLSCEQNLNHDAMYWYRQDPGQGLRLIYYSQIVNDFQKGDIAEGYSVSREKKESFPLTVTSAQKNPTAFYLCASTPGQGLGNQPQHFGDGTRLSIL.

V gene TRBV6-1 combines with J gene TRBJ1-4, with D uncertain. There are 13 residues in the CDR3. V lost 4 bases to trimming and J lost 4 bases, with 7 bases between them. In germline, CDR1 is MNHNS, CDR2 SASEGT. CDR3 in amino acids: CASSGWSNEKLFF. In DNA, the CDR3 is TGTGCCAGCAGTGGGTGGAGTAATGAAAAACTGTTTTTT.

The chain couples TRBV7-9 to TRBJ2-3, with TRBD2 as a possible D gene (6 bases). V lost 3 bases, J lost 2 bases, and 15 bases lay in between. This CDR3 contains 16 residues. CDR1 SEHNR and CDR2 FQNEAQ come from the germline V gene (reference sequence). The CDR3 bases are TGTGCCAGCAGCTTGGAGCGGGCCCCCCCCACAGATACGCAGTATTTT. Its translation is CASSLERAPPTDTQYF.

CDR3 sequence (DNA): TGTGCCAGCAGCGTTCAGGGACAGCAAGAGACCCAGTACTTC. Translated: CASSVQGQQETQYF. This chain links TRBV9 with TRBJ2-5, with 7 bases lining up with TRBD1. Germline assignment: CDR1 SGDLS and CDR2 YYNGEE. The CDR3 has 14 amino acids. V dropped 2 bases and J dropped 2; count of bases not matched to a gene: 3. The full variable domain, in which reference TRBV9 and TRBJ2-5 provide the parts outside the CDR3, is DSGVTQTPKHLITATGQRVTLRCSPRSGDLSVYWYQQSLDQGLQFLIQYYNGEERAKGNILERFSAQQFPDLHSELNLSSLELGDSALYFCASSVQGQQETQYFGPGTRLLVL.

The rearrangement joins TRBV19 to TRBJ2-7; the match to TRBD1 covers 8 bases. This CDR3 spans 14 amino acids. The ends lost 10 bases at V and 2 bases at J; junction bases unmatched: 10. CDR1 LNHDA and CDR2 SQIVND come from the germline V gene (reference sequence). Written as DNA, the CDR3 is TGTGCCACCAGAGGGGGCAGGGGGCCCTACGAGCAGTACTTC. Residues: CATRGGRGPYEQYF.

This clone was counted only a few times. At the DNA level, this CDR3 is encoded by other sequences in the same sample as well. This chain joins TRBV6-5 and TRBJ1-5; 10 bases fit TRBD1. V lost 2 bases, J lost 6 bases, and 1 base stayed unmatched. Germline loops: CDR1 MNHEY, CDR2 SVGAGI. The CDR3 has 14 residues. CDR3 bases: TGTGCCAGCAGTTACGGACAGGGGGTTCAGCCCCAGCATTTT. It specifies CASSYGQGVQPQHF.

CDR3 residues: CASSVVGGQEGYTF. CDR3 coding DNA: TGTGCCAGCAGCGTTGTAGGGGGGCAAGAAGGCTACACCTTC. This chain links TRBV11-2 with TRBJ1-2, with a weak D call TRBD1 (6 bases). V was trimmed by 5 bases and J by 8 bases, leaving 18 bases between them. The CDR3 covers 14 residues. In germline, CDR1 is SGHAT, CDR2 FQNNGV. Looking up the rest from reference TRBV11-2 and TRBJ1-2 gives the full variable domain: EAGVAQSPRYKIIEKRQSVAFWCNPISGHATLYWYQQILGQGPKLLIQFQNNGVVDDSQLPKDRFSAERLKGVDSTLKIQPAKLEDSAVYLCASSVVGGQEGYTFGSGTRLTVV.

CDR3: CASSLEHTGELFF. The CDR3 DNA is TGTGCCAGCAGCTTGGAACACACCGGGGAGCTGTTTTTT. The rearrangement uses TRBV5-6 and TRBJ2-2; D uncertain. Germline CDR1 and CDR2: SGHDT and YYEEEE. The CDR3 is 13 amino acids. Deletions cut 0 bases from V and 3 bases from J, with 3 bases between.

The rearrangement uses TRBV7-6 and TRBJ1-5, with D uncertain. From germline, CDR1 is SGHVS and CDR2 FNYEAQ. The CDR3 covers 15 residues. The V end lost 2 bases, the J end lost 2 bases, and 10 bases lay between the germline ends. CDR3 region: CASSLRAGGNQPQHF. In nucleotides, the CDR3 is TGTGCCAGCAGCTTACGGGCGGGTGGCAATCAGCCCCAGCATTTT.

V is TRBV6-5 and J is TRBJ1-5; a weak D match, TRBD1 (6 bases). V was pared by 6 bases and J by 7 bases, with 13 bases between. Germline V CDR1 and CDR2: MNHEY, SVGAGI. This CDR3 comprises 13 residues. CDR3 residues: CASRPQGNQPQHF. As DNA, the CDR3 is TGTGCCAGCAGACCACAGGGAAACCAGCCCCAGCATTTT.

V gene TRBV27 combines with J gene TRBJ1-2, with a possible D match to TRBD1 (5 bases). The CDR3 extends over 12 amino acids. V lost 3 bases and J 6 bases, leaving 8 bases between the germline ends. Germline CDR1 MNHEY, CDR2 SMNVEV (reference sequence). The CDR3 nucleotides read TGTGCCAGCAGTTTGGCAGGGCATGGCTACACCTTC. Encoded protein: CASSLAGHGYTF.

V and J are TRBV5-1 and TRBJ2-1; D perhaps matches TRBD1 (6 bases). CDR1 SGHRS and CDR2 YFSETQ come from the germline V gene. There are 15 residues in the CDR3. V was shortened by 3 bases and J by 0 bases, with 10 bases between the two germline ends. The CDR3 protein is CASSSGQFSYNEQFF. The DNA of the CDR3 is TGCGCCAGCAGCTCAGGACAGTTCTCCTACAATGAGCAGTTCTTC.